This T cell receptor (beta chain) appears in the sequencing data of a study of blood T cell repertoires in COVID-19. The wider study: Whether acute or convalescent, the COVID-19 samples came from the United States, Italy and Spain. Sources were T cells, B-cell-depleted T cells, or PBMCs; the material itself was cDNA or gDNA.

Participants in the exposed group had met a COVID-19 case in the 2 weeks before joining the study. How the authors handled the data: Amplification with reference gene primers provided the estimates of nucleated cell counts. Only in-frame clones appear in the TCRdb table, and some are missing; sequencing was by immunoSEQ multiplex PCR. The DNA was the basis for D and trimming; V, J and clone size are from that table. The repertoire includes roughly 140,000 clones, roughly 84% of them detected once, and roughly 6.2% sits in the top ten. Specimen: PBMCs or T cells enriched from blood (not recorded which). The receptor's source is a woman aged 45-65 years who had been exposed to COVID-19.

CDR3 bases: TGCAGCGTTGGGGAGGGGGTGCGTGGCTACACCTTC. Protein: CSVGEGVRGYTF. V and J are TRBV29-1 and TRBJ1-2; tentatively, D is TRBD1 (6 bases). CDR1 is SQVTM, CDR2 ANQGSEA, per germline. V was shortened by 4 bases and J by 7 bases, with 13 bases between the two germline ends. The CDR3 runs 12 residues.